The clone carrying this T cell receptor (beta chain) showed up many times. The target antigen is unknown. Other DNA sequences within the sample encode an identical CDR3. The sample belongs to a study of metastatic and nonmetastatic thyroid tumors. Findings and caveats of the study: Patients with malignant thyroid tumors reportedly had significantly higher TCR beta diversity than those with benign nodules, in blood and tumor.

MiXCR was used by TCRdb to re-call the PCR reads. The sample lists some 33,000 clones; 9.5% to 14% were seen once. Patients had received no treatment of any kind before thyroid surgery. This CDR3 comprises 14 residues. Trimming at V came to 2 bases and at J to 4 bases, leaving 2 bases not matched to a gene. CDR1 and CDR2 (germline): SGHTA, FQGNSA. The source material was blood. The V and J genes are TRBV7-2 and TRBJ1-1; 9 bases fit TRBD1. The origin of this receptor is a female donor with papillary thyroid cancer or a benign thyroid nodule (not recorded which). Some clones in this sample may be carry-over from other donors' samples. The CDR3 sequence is CASSLTGGFTEAFF. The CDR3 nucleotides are TGTGCCAGCAGCTTAACAGGGGGCTTCACTGAAGCTTTCTTT. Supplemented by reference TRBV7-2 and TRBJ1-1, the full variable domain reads GAGVSQSPSNKVTEKGKDVELRCDPISGHTALYWYRQSLGQGLEFLIYFQGNSAPDKSGLPSDRFSAERTGGSVSTLTIQRTQQEDSAVYLCASSLTGGFTEAFFGQGTRLTVV.